This TCR beta chain was sequenced in a study of blood T cell repertoires in COVID-19. Study in general: There were acute and convalescent COVID-19 samples, and they came from the United States, Italy and Spain. The cDNA or gDNA used as material had been derived from T cells, B-cell-depleted T cells, or PBMCs.

Profiling relied on immunoSEQ multiplex PCR, and the TCRdb table lists in-frame clones only, not all of them. The data hold hundreds of thousands of clones, with more than 75% observed a single time. The sequence was collected from a human donor in a cohort sampled during active COVID-19. The sequenced material came from peripheral blood.

The CDR3: CASSSDRGNYEQYF. CDR3 DNA sequence: TGTGCCAGCAGTTCAGACAGGGGGAACTACGAGCAGTACTTC. The chain employs TRBV11-1 and TRBJ2-7; TRBD1 agrees at 9 bases. Germline V lookup: CDR1 SGHAT, CDR2 FQDESV (reference sequence). The V and J ends lost 6 bases and 3 bases, in that order; junction bases with no gene match: 6. This CDR3 comprises 14 residues.